This T cell receptor beta chain was documented in a study of graft-versus-host responses after intestinal transplantation. At the level of the study: Recipients uniformly received anti-thymocyte globulin induction, followed by tacrolimus and steroids for approximately 3 years.

The protocol was immunoSEQ multiplex PCR, while the TCRdb copy is restricted to in-frame clones and leaves out a portion. Altogether tens of thousands of clones are present, 75% to 95% being singletons, with the ten largest covering 0.5%. On this clone itself: The antigen is undetermined.

Study observations and caveats: After transplant, early declines in HvG clones were associated with peak levels of circulating GvH clones.

The clonotype comes from a human donor who received an intestinal transplant. Sample: unstimulated CD8+ T cells sorted from spleen or lymph node cells, taken before intestinal transplant.

The DNA of the CDR3 is TGTGCCAGCAGTTACGTCGGGGCCTACGAGCAGTACTTC. This gives the protein CASSYVGAYEQYF. The chain is built from TRBV6-5 and TRBJ2-7; a possible D gene is TRBD2 (5 bases). This CDR3 has 13 residues. The V end was cut by 2 bases, the J end by 2 bases, with 7 bases between. Germline values: CDR1 MNHEY, CDR2 SVGAGI.